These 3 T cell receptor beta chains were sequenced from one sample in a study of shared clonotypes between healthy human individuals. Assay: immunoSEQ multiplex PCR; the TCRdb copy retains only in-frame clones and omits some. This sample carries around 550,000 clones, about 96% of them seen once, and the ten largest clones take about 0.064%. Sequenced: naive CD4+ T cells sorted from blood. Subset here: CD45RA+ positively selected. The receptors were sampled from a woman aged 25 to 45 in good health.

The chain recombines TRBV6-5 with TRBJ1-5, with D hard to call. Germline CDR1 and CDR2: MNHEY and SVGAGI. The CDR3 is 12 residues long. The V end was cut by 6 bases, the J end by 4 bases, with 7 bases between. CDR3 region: CASRARNQPQHF. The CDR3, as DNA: TGTGCCAGCAGGGCCCGAAATCAGCCCCAGCATTTT.

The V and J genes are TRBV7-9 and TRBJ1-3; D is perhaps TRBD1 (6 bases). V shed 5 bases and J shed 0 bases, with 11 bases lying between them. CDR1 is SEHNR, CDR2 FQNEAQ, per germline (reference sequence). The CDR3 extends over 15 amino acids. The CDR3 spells CASSATGYSGNTIYF. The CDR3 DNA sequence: TGTGCCAGCAGCGCTACAGGGTACTCTGGAAACACCATATATTTT.

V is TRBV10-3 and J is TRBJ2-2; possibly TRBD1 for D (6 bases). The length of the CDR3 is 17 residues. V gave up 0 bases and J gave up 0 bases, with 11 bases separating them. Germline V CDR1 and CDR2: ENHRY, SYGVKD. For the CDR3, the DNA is TGTGCCATCAGTGAGTCACAGGGTAAATCGAACACCGGGGAGCTGTTTTTT. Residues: CAISESQGKSNTGELFF.